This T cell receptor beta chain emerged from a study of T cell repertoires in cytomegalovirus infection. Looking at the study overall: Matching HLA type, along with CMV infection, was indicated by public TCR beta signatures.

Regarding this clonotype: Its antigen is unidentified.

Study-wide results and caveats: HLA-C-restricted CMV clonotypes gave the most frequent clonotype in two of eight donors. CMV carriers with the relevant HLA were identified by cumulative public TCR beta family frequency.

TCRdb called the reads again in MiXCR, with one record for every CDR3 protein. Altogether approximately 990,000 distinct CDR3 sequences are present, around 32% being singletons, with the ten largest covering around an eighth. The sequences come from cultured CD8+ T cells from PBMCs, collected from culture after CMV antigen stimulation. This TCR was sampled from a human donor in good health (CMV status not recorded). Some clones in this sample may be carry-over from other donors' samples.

The CDR3 DNA is TGTGCCAGCAGCCCCGGGACAACATCGGGCGATACGCAGTATTTT. Protein: CASSPGTTSGDTQYF. The chain uses TRBV9 and TRBJ2-3; D perhaps matches TRBD1 (6 bases). The CDR3 contains 15 residues. V dropped 4 bases and J dropped 6 bases, with 18 bases sitting between them. Looked up from germline, CDR1 is SGDLS and CDR2 is YYNGEE. Filled out from reference TRBV9 and TRBJ2-3, the complete variable domain reads DSGVTQTPKHLITATGQRVTLRCSPRSGDLSVYWYQQSLDQGLQFLIQYYNGEERAKGNILERFSAQQFPDLHSELNLSSLELGDSALYFCASSPGTTSGDTQYFGPGTRLTVL.